This TCR beta chain was profiled in a study of T cell responses to AZD1222 COVID-19 vaccine. Points from the study as a whole: Among the donors, most were white British and more were female, and clonal diversity was possibly underestimated. The study found Spike-specific TCR breadth and depth rose after two AZD1222 doses.

The assay was immunoSEQ multiplex PCR, and TCRdb's table has in-frame clones only and misses some. The sample lists 120,000 to 150,000 clones, 82% seen once, with about 3.8% in the top ten. The ends lost 0 bases at V and 6 bases at J; junction bases unmatched: 5. Germline lookup yields CDR1 LGHDT and CDR2 YNNKEL (reference sequence). CDR3 size: 15 residues. A note on this clone: The antigen is not known.

The chain combines TRBV3-1 (or the pseudogene TRBV3-2) with TRBJ1-1; 9 bases map to TRBD1. This clonotype was obtained from an adult in good health. This specimen was peripheral blood, taken on day 0 of MenACWY control vaccination. The CDR3 sequence: CASSQEDRGRAEAFF. The CDR3 nucleotides read TGTGCCAGCAGCCAAGAGGACAGGGGCCGAGCTGAAGCTTTCTTT.